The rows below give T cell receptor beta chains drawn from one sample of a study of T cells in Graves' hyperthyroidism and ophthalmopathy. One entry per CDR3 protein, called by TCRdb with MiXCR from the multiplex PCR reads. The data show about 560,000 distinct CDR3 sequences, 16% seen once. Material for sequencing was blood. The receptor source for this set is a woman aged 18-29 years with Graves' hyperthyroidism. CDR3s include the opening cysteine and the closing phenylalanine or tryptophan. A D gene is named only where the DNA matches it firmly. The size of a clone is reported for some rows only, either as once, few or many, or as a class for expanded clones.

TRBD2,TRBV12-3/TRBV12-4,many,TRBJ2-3,TGTGCCAGCAGTCTGCCCGGGACTAGGGCAGATACGCAGTATTTT,CASSLPGTRADTQYF
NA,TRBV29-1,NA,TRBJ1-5,TGCAGCGTTGGAGGGAGTCGGAGTCAGCCCCAGCATTTT,CSVGGSRSQPQHF
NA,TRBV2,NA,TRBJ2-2,TGTGCCAGTATTAGTTTCATCGGGGAGCTGTTTTTT,CASISFIGELFF
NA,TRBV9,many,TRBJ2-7,TGTGCCAGCAGCGTAGCTGAGGGGGGGCCCTACGAGCAGTACTTC,CASSVAEGGPYEQYF
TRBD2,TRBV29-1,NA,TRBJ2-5,TGCAGCGCCGGGGGGAATGCCGGGACCCAAGAGACCCAGTACTTC,CSAGGNAGTQETQYF
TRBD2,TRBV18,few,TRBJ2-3,TGTGCCAGCTCACCGCGTTCGCTAGCGGGAGGGCCAAGGACAGATACGCAGTATTTT,CASSPRSLAGGPRTDTQYF
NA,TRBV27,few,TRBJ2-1,TGTGCCAGCAATATGCTGGTGGGGGCGGCCTACAATGAGCAGTTCTTC,CASNMLVGAAYNEQFF
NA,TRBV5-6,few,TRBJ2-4,TGTGCCAGCAGCTTGCTGCGGAGAGCCAAAAACATTCAGTACTTC,CASSLLRRAKNIQYF
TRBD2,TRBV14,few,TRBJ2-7,TGTGCCAGCAGCCAAGAGGGACTAGCGCAAAACTCCTACGAGCAGTACTTC,CASSQEGLAQNSYEQYF
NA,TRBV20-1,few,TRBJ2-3,TGCAGTGCTAGGTTAAACGGGGTTGCAGATACGCAGTATTTT,CSARLNGVADTQYF
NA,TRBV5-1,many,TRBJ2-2,TGCGCCAGCAGCTTAAATCCCGGACGGGAGCTGTTTTTT,CASSLNPGRELFF
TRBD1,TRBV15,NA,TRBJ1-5,TGTGCCACCAGCAGCGGGACAGATCAGCCCCAGCATTTT,CATSSGTDQPQHF
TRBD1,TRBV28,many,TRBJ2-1,TGTGCCAGCAGTACGGGACAGGGGATTTTCAATGAGCAGTTCTTC,CASSTGQGIFNEQFF
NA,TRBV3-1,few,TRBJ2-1,TGTGCCAGCAGCCAACGGACCCCGGGACTGGTATGGAATGAGCAGTTCTTC,CASSQRTPGLVWNEQFF
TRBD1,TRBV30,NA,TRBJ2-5,TGTGCCTGGATTACAGGGGTACAAGAGACCCAGTACTTC,CAWITGVQETQYF
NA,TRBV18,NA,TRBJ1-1,TGTGCCAGCTCACTAGCAAGGGAGACTGAAGCTTTCTTT,CASSLARETEAFF